The 22 T cell receptor beta chains in this list originate from one sample, sequenced in a study of T-cell memory formation after mild COVID-19. Each CDR3 protein is one row after TCRdb ran MiXCR on the 5' RACE reads. The table records 450,000 or so distinct CDR3 sequences, 20% of them present only once. Material: PBMCs or a T cell subset sorted from them (not recorded which). These receptors were taken from an adult woman who had mild COVID-19 (a few samples of this study predate the infection). Cell type and time point are not known.

This clonotype was detected many times. This chain links TRBV10-3 with TRBJ2-7; 8 bases line up with TRBD1. The CDR3 sequence is 17 residues long. Germline CDR1 and CDR2: ENHRY and SYGVKD. Trimming at V came to 4 bases and at J to 4 bases, leaving 15 bases not matched to a gene. This CDR3 is CAISGAPDRGGWYEQYF. As DNA, the CDR3 is TGTGCCATCAGTGGGGCTCCAGACAGGGGCGGCTGGTACGAGCAGTACTTC.

V and J are TRBV6-5 and TRBJ2-1; 8 bases are shared with TRBD2. Germline loops: CDR1 MNHEY, CDR2 SVGAGI. CDR3 length: 15 residues. Losses at the gene ends were 6 bases for V and 0 bases for J; bases not matched to a gene: 4. Here the CDR3 reads CASRNAGGSYNEQFF. CDR3 sequence (DNA): TGTGCCAGCAGGAACGCGGGGGGCTCCTACAATGAGCAGTTCTTC.

V is TRBV12-3 or TRBV12-4 and J is TRBJ1-1, with D perhaps matching TRBD1 (5 bases). The CDR3 has 12 residues. The V end lost 5 bases, the J end lost 7 bases, and 11 bases lay between the germline ends. In DNA form, the CDR3 reads TGTGCCAGCAGTCCCGGGGCGAGTGAAGCTTTCTTT. Its protein is CASSPGASEAFF.

This chain links TRBV12-3 or TRBV12-4 with TRBJ2-7; 7 bases match TRBD1. V shed 4 bases, J shed 6 bases, and the junction held 12 bases outside the gene matches. The CDR3 runs to 15 residues. The CDR3: CASSSPRTGRIEQYF. The CDR3 region has the DNA TGTGCCAGCAGTTCCCCCCGGACAGGCCGAATCGAGCAGTACTTC.

The genes are TRBV9 and TRBJ1-6, with 10 bases aligning to TRBD1. The germline V gene encodes CDR1 SGDLS and CDR2 YYNGEE. Germline trimming cut 3 bases from V and 9 bases from J; bases unmatched to any gene: 6. This CDR3 has 15 residues. This chain's CDR3 is CASSEGTGAASPLHF. CDR3 in DNA: TGTGCCAGCAGCGAAGGGACAGGGGCGGCTTCACCCCTCCACTTT.

This clonotype was seen just once. V gene TRBV6-5 combines with J gene TRBJ2-3; D is unresolved. Germline loops: CDR1 MNHEY, CDR2 SVGAGI. Trimming pared 0 bases from V and 4 bases from J, leaving 8 bases between. The CDR3 is 14 residues long. CDR3 coding DNA: TGTGCCAGCAGTTACTCGTCCTACGCAGATACGCAGTATTTT. Its protein is CASSYSSYADTQYF.

V is TRBV7-9 and J is TRBJ1-1; tentative D call: TRBD1 (6 bases). Germline V gives CDR1 SEHNR, CDR2 FQNEAQ (reference sequence). The V end was cut by 1 base, the J end by 0 bases, with 9 bases between. CDR3 length: 15 amino acids. CDR3 in amino acids: CASSLDRVLNTEAFF. In nucleotides, the CDR3 is TGTGCCAGCAGCTTAGACAGGGTGTTGAACACTGAAGCTTTCTTT.

The chain combines TRBV15 with TRBJ2-7; the match to TRBD2 covers 7 bases. This CDR3 spans 14 amino acids. V lost 0 bases and J lost 5; bases outside the gene matches: 4. Germline loops: CDR1 LNHNV, CDR2 YYDKDF (reference sequence). CDR3 bases: TGTGCCACCAGCAGAGAGCGGGAGAGGGACGAGCAGTACTTC. Its translation: CATSRERERDEQYF.

The table lists this clonotype with a few counts. The chain couples TRBV27 to TRBJ2-3; no definite D call. In germline, CDR1 is MNHEY, CDR2 SMNVEV (reference sequence). The CDR3 extends over 15 amino acids. V lost 6 bases to trimming and J lost 6 bases, with 19 bases between them. CDR3 sequence reads: CASSPRVYFRDTQYF. The CDR3 coding sequence is TGTGCCAGCAGCCCTCGGGTGTACTTTCGGGATACGCAGTATTTT.

This clonotype appeared a few times. This chain connects TRBV29-1 to TRBJ1-2; TRBD1 matches at 8 bases. This CDR3 is built from 13 residues. Germline-derived CDR1 and CDR2 are SQVTM and ANQGSEA. V shed 5 bases, J shed 6 bases, and the junction held 8 bases outside the gene matches. This CDR3 is CSVSQGARDGYTF. For the CDR3, the DNA is TGCAGCGTTTCCCAGGGGGCGCGGGATGGCTACACCTTC.

In its sample, this clonotype was seen many times. The chain couples TRBV7-6 to TRBJ1-6; D is unresolved. The CDR3 is made up of 16 amino acids. CDR1 and CDR2 (germline): SGHVS, FNYEAQ. The germline V and J ends were trimmed by 1 base and 8 bases, with 15 bases remaining between them. CDR3 sequence: CASSLGSLLIHSPLHF. The CDR3 DNA reads as TGTGCCAGCAGCTTAGGCTCCCTTTTAATCCATTCACCCCTCCACTTT. The whole variable domain, remainder taken from reference TRBV7-6 and TRBJ1-6, is GAGVSQSPRYKVTKRGQDVALRCDPISGHVSLYWYRQALGQGPEFLTYFNYEAQQDKSGLPNDRFSAERPEGSISTLTIQRTEQRDSAMYRCASSLGSLLIHSPLHFGNGTRLTVT.

The chain employs TRBV14 and TRBJ1-4; weak D call: TRBD1 (6 bases). Germline assignment: CDR1 SGHDN and CDR2 FVKESK. Trimming took off 4 bases at V and 8 bases at J, with 11 bases between the two ends. This CDR3 has 13 residues. The CDR3 DNA is TGTGCCAGCAGCCGGGGACATCTCGAAAAACTGTTTTTT. Translation gives CASSRGHLEKLFF.

This clonotype was counted between two and nine times. The chain has TRBV12-3 or TRBV12-4 and TRBJ2-1; D perhaps matches TRBD1 (5 bases). The CDR3 has 15 residues. Trimming took off 5 bases at V and 2 bases at J, with 13 bases between the two ends. The CDR3 spells CASSEGHLAYNEQFF. For the CDR3, the DNA is TGTGCCAGCAGTGAAGGACACCTAGCCTACAATGAGCAGTTCTTC.

V and J are TRBV4-1 and TRBJ2-1; 11 positions agree with TRBD2. The V and J ends lost 4 bases and 1 base, in that order; junction bases with no gene match: 6. The CDR3 has 17 residues. CDR1 is MGHRA, CDR2 YSYEKL, per germline. For the CDR3, the DNA is TGCGCCAGCAGCCCTGTCCTAGCGGGGGGTTCCTACAATGAGCAGTTCTTC. Residues: CASSPVLAGGSYNEQFF.

This clonotype occurred a few times. In nucleotides, the CDR3 is TGTGCCAGCAGCCAAACGGAACAGGGCAGATATACGCAGTATTTT. Translated: CASSQTEQGRYTQYF. The chain employs TRBV7-9 and TRBJ2-3, with D tentatively TRBD1 (6 bases). Trimming left V 5 bases short and J 7 bases short, with 19 bases between. CDR3 length equals 15 residues. Germline CDR1 is SEHNR and CDR2 is FQNEAQ (reference sequence).

This clonotype was observed a few times. The chain couples TRBV7-8 to TRBJ2-7, with a tentative D call TRBD2 (5 bases). The ends were cut back, 5 bases at V and 3 bases at J, with 17 bases in the middle. Germline-derived CDR1 and CDR2 are SGHVS and FQNEAQ. This CDR3 has 15 residues. The CDR3 region has the DNA TGTGCCAGCAGCCCGAGATCCGGGGTTAGCTACGAGCAGTACTTC. Translated: CASSPRSGVSYEQYF.

The chain uses TRBV4-2 and TRBJ2-7; 10 positions match TRBD2. The junction had 4 bases not matched to a gene; V was cut back by 4 bases and J by 4 bases. This CDR3 is 14 amino acids long. Germline lookup yields CDR1 LGHNA and CDR2 YNFKEQ. In DNA form, the CDR3 reads TGTGCCAGCAGCCCCAGGACTAGCGGATACGAGCAGTACTTC. Protein product: CASSPRTSGYEQYF.

The gene calls are TRBV10-2 and TRBJ2-7, with TRBD1 identical over 7 bases. CDR3 length equals 12 residues. The V and J ends lost 7 bases and 9 bases, in that order; junction bases with no gene match: 9. CDR1 is WSHSY, CDR2 SAAADI, per germline. CDR3 coding DNA: TGCGCCAGCAATCGGGACAGACACGGGCAGTACTTC. It is translated as CASNRDRHGQYF.

The table lists this clonotype with many counts. The V gene is TRBV5-1, the J gene TRBJ2-5, with 10 bases matching TRBD2. Trimming took 4 bases from V and 4 from J; bases not matched to a gene: 4. CDR1 is SGHRS and CDR2 is YFSETQ in the germline V gene. The CDR3 totals 14 residues. CDR3 protein: CASSPGTSVETQYF. The CDR3 nucleotides read TGCGCCAGCAGCCCAGGGACTAGCGTAGAGACCCAGTACTTC.

The rearrangement joins TRBV18 to TRBJ1-1; D call uncertain. V lost 2 bases and J lost 4, with 17 bases in between. Germline V gene lookup returns CDR1 KGHSH and CDR2 LQKENI. The CDR3 is 16 residues long. CDR3 residues: CASSPSGVQSSTEAFF. In nucleotides, the CDR3 is TGTGCCAGCTCACCAAGCGGCGTGCAAAGCTCCACTGAAGCTTTCTTT. Complete variable domain (other parts from reference TRBV18 and TRBJ1-1): NAGVMQNPRHLVRRRGQEARLRCSPMKGHSHVYWYRQLPEEGLKFMVYLQKENIIDESGMPKERFSAEFPKEGPSILRIQQVVRGDSAAYFCASSPSGVQSSTEAFFGQGTRLTVV.

This clonotype was detected a few times. CDR3 bases: TGTGCCAGCAGTGGGCAGGGTCTAGAGACCCAGTACTTC. It codes for CASSGQGLETQYF. The chain links TRBV27 to TRBJ2-5, with D tentatively TRBD1 (5 bases). The CDR3 runs to 13 residues. V shed 5 bases and J shed 4 bases, with 11 bases lying between them. Germline values: CDR1 MNHEY, CDR2 SMNVEV (reference sequence).

The chain is built from TRBV9 and TRBJ1-1; perhaps TRBD1 as D (5 bases). Germline V gives CDR1 SGDLS, CDR2 YYNGEE. The CDR3 contains 15 residues. Deletions cut 2 bases from V and 6 bases from J, with 17 bases between. CDR3 in DNA: TGTGCCAGCAGCGTGGGTGGGGACCTGAGGTCTGAAGCTTTCTTT. As protein: CASSVGGDLRSEAFF.